The 10 T cell receptor beta chains below come from one sample, sequenced in a study of shared clonotypes between healthy human individuals. Using immunoSEQ multiplex PCR, the repertoire was profiled, and TCRdb retains in-frame clones only, with some absent. The sample holds hundreds of thousands of clones, 90% to 97% seen once. Specimen: naive CD4+ T cells sorted from blood. Subset indicated: CD45RA+ positively selected. The receptors shown here come from a woman in her thirties in good health.

The rearrangement joins TRBV5-1 to TRBJ1-2; tentatively, D is TRBD1 (5 bases). Germline V gene lookup returns CDR1 SGHRS and CDR2 YFSETQ. The CDR3 has 13 amino acids. The germline V and J ends were trimmed by 3 bases and 13 bases, with 19 bases remaining between them. CDR3 residues: CASSYTTRDRFTF. The CDR3 bases are TGCGCCAGCAGCTACACTACCCGGGACCGTTTCACCTTC.

This chain connects TRBV11-3 to TRBJ2-3, with 11 bases fitting TRBD2. Germline V lookup: CDR1 SGHNT, CDR2 YENEEA. The CDR3 contains 16 residues. V dropped 3 bases and J dropped 6; count of bases not matched to a gene: 8. The CDR3 protein is CASSFGSGRADDTQYF. Here the CDR3 DNA reads TGTGCCAGCAGCTTCGGTAGCGGGAGGGCCGACGATACGCAGTATTTT.

V gene TRBV6-1 combines with J gene TRBJ1-1; unclear D gene. The CDR3 is made up of 12 amino acids. Per the germline V gene, CDR1 is MNHNS and CDR2 is SASEGT. Trimming cost V 2 bases and J 10 bases, with 11 bases left between them. CDR3 sequence (DNA): TGTGCCAGCAGTGAATCGTTCAGTAGAGCTTTCTTT. Its translation is CASSESFSRAFF.

This clone was counted once. The chain uses TRBV25-1 and TRBJ1-6, with TRBD1 identical over 10 bases. The CDR3 contains 15 residues. The germline CDR1 and CDR2 sequences are MGHDK and SYGVNS. Germline trimming cut 4 bases from V and 8 bases from J; bases unmatched to any gene: 5. CDR3 bases: TGTGCCAGCAGTGCGTCCGGGACAGGGGATTCACCCCTCCACTTT. This sequence encodes CASSASGTGDSPLHF.

Only one count was recorded for this clone. J is TRBJ2-1 and V is TRBV28; 9 positions agree with TRBD2. Trimming at V came to 3 bases and at J to 6 bases, leaving 15 bases not matched to a gene. This CDR3 comprises 18 residues. The V gene's germline CDR1 is MDHEN and CDR2 SYDVKM. The CDR3 protein is CASSFPARGLAGRNEQFF. The DNA of the CDR3 is TGTGCCAGCAGTTTCCCCGCTAGAGGGCTAGCGGGACGCAATGAGCAGTTCTTC. Looking up the rest from reference TRBV28 and TRBJ2-1 gives the full variable domain: DVKVTQSSRYLVKRTGEKVFLECVQDMDHENMFWYRQDPGLGLRLIYFSYDVKMKEKGDIPEGYSVSREKKERFSLILESASTNQTSMYLCASSFPARGLAGRNEQFFGPGTRLTVL.

For the CDR3, the DNA is TGTGCCAGTAGTATTGGGACTCCCGGTTCGTACGAGCAGTACTTC. It translates to CASSIGTPGSYEQYF. V usage is TRBV19 and J usage is TRBJ2-7, with a weak D call TRBD2 (6 bases). This CDR3 has 15 amino acids. Trimming took 3 bases from V and 4 from J, leaving 16 bases between them. Germline loops: CDR1 LNHDA, CDR2 SQIVND (reference sequence).

The chain uses TRBV7-9 and TRBJ2-1, with D tentatively TRBD2 (6 bases). The CDR3 runs 16 residues. Trimming stripped 4 bases from V and 3 bases from J, with 16 bases between. Germline values: CDR1 SEHNR, CDR2 FQNEAQ (reference sequence). Written as DNA, the CDR3 is TGTGCCAGCAGCTCGCGACTAGGAGGTATCTACAATGAGCAGTTCTTC. Its translation: CASSSRLGGIYNEQFF.

V usage is TRBV10-3 and J usage is TRBJ2-5; D is undetermined. CDR1 and CDR2 from the germline V gene are ENHRY and SYGVKD. V lost 6 bases and J lost 5, with 16 bases in between. CDR3 size: 14 residues. This CDR3 is CAISRAERRETQYF. The CDR3 nucleotides are TGTGCCATCAGCCGGGCCGAAAGACGGGAGACCCAGTACTTC.

CDR3 nucleotide sequence: TGTGCCAGCAGTGGGACTAGCGGGAATGAGCAGTTCTTC. Translation: CASSGTSGNEQFF. The chain recombines TRBV6-4 with TRBJ2-1, with 11 positions matching TRBD2. The CDR3 runs 13 residues. Germline CDR1 is MRHNA and CDR2 is SNTAGT. V lost 4 bases to trimming and J lost 7 bases; unmatched junction nucleotides: 0.

The chain uses TRBV2 and TRBJ2-7, with a weak D call TRBD2 (6 bases). Germline loops: CDR1 SNHLY, CDR2 FYNNEI. The CDR3 is 14 residues long. Trimming shortened V by 3 bases and J by 3 bases, and 12 bases separated the two germline ends. DNA of the CDR3: TGTGCCAGCAGTGACGGCGGGATTCGCTACGAGCAGTACTTC. It codes for CASSDGGIRYEQYF.